The 9 T cell receptor beta chains in this list originate from one sample, sequenced in a study of T cells after yellow fever vaccination (dated by TCRdb to 2018 to 2020). Library preparation used 5' RACE. This sample was sequenced with an Illumina HiSeq 2500. TCRdb trimmed the raw reads at Q25, called clones with MiXCR and kept productive beta chains. Identical CDR3 proteins give one entry, which carries the most common genes and DNA. This sample has fewer than 400,000 distinct CDR3 sequences in its table, and around 6.5% of those were observed once. The ten top clones hold about 15% of the sample. The treatment or condition tag for this specimen amounts to: live attenuated yellow fever vaccine strain. Sample: PBMCs, taken 5 days after the yellow fever booster vaccination. These receptors were taken from a man under 40 who received the YFV17D yellow fever vaccine.

The chain links TRBV20-1 to TRBJ2-2, with D possibly being TRBD1 (5 bases). Germline CDR1 reads DFQATT; CDR2 reads SNEGSKA (reference sequence). The CDR3 has 14 residues. V lost 2 bases to trimming and J lost 1 base, with 8 bases between them. CDR3 amino acids: CSARQGLNTGELFF. The DNA for the CDR3 is TGCAGTGCTAGACAGGGCCTGAACACCGGGGAGCTGTTTTTT.

In its sample, this clonotype was seen a few times. This chain connects TRBV20-1 to TRBJ2-7; D unresolved. This CDR3 has 15 amino acids. The V and J ends lost 2 bases and 1 base respectively, with 15 bases between them. Germline-derived CDR1 and CDR2 are DFQATT and SNEGSKA (reference sequence). CDR3 DNA sequence: TGCAGTGCTAGAAAGCCGGGCGCCTCGTCCTACGAGCAGTACTTC. Translating it yields CSARKPGASSYEQYF.

This clonotype was counted a few times. The genes are TRBV30 and TRBJ2-5; D is uncertain. This CDR3 spans 13 amino acids. The ends were cut back, 4 bases at V and 5 bases at J, with 14 bases in the middle. The germline V gene encodes CDR1 GTSNPN and CDR2 SVGIG (reference sequence). The CDR3: CAWNGVRGETQYF. As DNA, the CDR3 is TGTGCCTGGAACGGAGTCCGTGGGGAGACCCAGTACTTC.

This clonotype came up a few times. The V gene is TRBV7-2, the J gene TRBJ2-7, with 7 nucleotides matching TRBD1. CDR1 is SGHTA, CDR2 FQGNSA, per germline. The CDR3 runs 15 residues. The V segment lost 4 bases and the J segment 0 bases; nucleotides outside the gene matches: 6. The CDR3 sequence is CASSYRGLSSYEQYF. The CDR3 DNA sequence: TGTGCCAGCAGCTACAGGGGATTAAGCTCCTACGAGCAGTACTTC.

This clonotype came up many times. The chain recombines TRBV25-1 with TRBJ1-5; a possible D gene is TRBD1 (5 bases). Germline V gene sequence: CDR1 MGHDK, CDR2 SYGVNS. The V end was cut by 6 bases, the J end by 3 bases, with 12 bases between. The CDR3 spans 14 residues. The DNA of the CDR3 is TGTGCCAGCAGGGAAGCAGGGAACAATCAGCCCCAGCATTTT. Translation gives CASREAGNNQPQHF. Full variable domain (missing parts from reference TRBV25-1 and TRBJ1-5): EADIYQTPRYLVIGTGKKITLECSQTMGHDKMYWYQQDPGMELHLIHYSYGVNSTEKGDLSSESTVSRIRTEHFPLTLESARPSHTSQYLCASREAGNNQPQHFGDGTRLSIL.

This clonotype was picked up a small number of times. The chain recombines TRBV7-2 with TRBJ2-1; no reliable D call. From germline, CDR1 is SGHTA and CDR2 FQGNSA. The CDR3 consists of 14 residues. V was trimmed by 1 base and J by 4 bases, leaving 8 bases between them. This chain's CDR3 is CASSLEVVYNEQFF. The CDR3 coding sequence is TGTGCCAGCAGCTTAGAGGTCGTGTACAATGAGCAGTTCTTC.

Many counts were recorded for this clonotype. The chain couples TRBV15 to TRBJ2-1; D remains unclear. The germline V and J ends were trimmed by 1 base and 4 bases, with 17 bases remaining between them. The CDR3 has 17 amino acids. Looked up from germline, CDR1 is LNHNV and CDR2 is YYDKDF (reference sequence). The CDR3 protein is CATSRVISSAFYNEQFF. CDR3 DNA: TGTGCCACCAGCAGAGTTATCAGCTCGGCATTTTACAATGAGCAGTTCTTC.

There are many counts of this clonotype. The genes are TRBV30 and TRBJ1-1; TRBD1 agrees at 9 bases. Looked up from germline, CDR1 is GTSNPN and CDR2 is SVGIG (reference sequence). Trimming removed 2 bases from V and 4 bases from J; junction bases left unmatched: 8. This CDR3 is 15 amino acids long. CDR3 sequence (DNA): TGTGCCTGGAGTCGTGTGGGACAGGGAGGCACTGAAGCTTTCTTT. Its protein product is CAWSRVGQGGTEAFF.

The table lists this clonotype with a few counts. The rearrangement joins TRBV3-1 to TRBJ2-7; 12 positions match TRBD2. Germline V CDR1 and CDR2: LGHDT, YNNKEL (reference sequence). This CDR3 is built from 17 residues. V was pared by 4 bases and J by 6 bases, with 13 bases of the junction left unmatched. This CDR3 is CASSPLSSGRGFVEQYF. DNA of the CDR3: TGTGCCAGCAGCCCCCTCTCTAGCGGGAGGGGATTTGTCGAGCAGTACTTC.